This entry features one T cell receptor beta chain sequence. Its target is unknown. The CDR3 extends over 12 amino acids. Per the germline V gene, CDR1 is DFQATT and CDR2 is SNEGSKA (reference sequence). The entry originates in a study of T cell repertoires in cytomegalovirus infection. Study-level background: Based on public TCR beta signatures, there were indications of CMV infection and of a matching HLA type. Regarding the study as a whole: Ex vivo, HLA-C-restricted CMV-specific TCR beta clonotypes prevailed over the rest of the response.

TCRdb reanalysed the reads using MiXCR and keeps one entry per CDR3 protein. The data show more than 250,000 distinct CDR3 sequences, roughly 25% seen once. The TCR originated in a human donor in good health (CMV status not recorded). Some clones in this sample may be carry-over from other donors' samples. The material was cultured PBMCs, obtained from culture after CMV antigen stimulation. The gene calls are TRBV20-1 and TRBJ2-2; D possibly corresponds to TRBD2 (7 bases). Here the CDR3 reads CSGGRGTGELFF. CDR3 DNA sequence: TGCAGCGGGGGGCGTGGGACCGGGGAGCTGTTTTTT.